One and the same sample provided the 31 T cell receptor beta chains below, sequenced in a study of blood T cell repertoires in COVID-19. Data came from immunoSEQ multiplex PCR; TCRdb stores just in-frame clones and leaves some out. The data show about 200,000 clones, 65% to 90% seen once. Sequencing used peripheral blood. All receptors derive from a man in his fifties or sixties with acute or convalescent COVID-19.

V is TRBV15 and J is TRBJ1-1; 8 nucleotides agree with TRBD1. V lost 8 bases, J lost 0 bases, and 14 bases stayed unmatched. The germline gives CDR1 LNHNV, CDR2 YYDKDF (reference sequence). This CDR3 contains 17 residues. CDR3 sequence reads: CATGRLGDRPLNTEAFF. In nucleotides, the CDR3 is TGTGCCACCGGACGCCTGGGGGACAGGCCATTGAACACTGAAGCTTTCTTT.

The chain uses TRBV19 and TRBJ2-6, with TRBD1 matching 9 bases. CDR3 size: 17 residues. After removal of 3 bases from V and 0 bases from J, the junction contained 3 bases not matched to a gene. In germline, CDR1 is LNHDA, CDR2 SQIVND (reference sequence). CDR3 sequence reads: CASSMGTGRSGANVLTF. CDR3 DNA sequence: TGTGCCAGTAGTATGGGGACAGGGCGCTCTGGGGCCAACGTCCTGACTTTC.

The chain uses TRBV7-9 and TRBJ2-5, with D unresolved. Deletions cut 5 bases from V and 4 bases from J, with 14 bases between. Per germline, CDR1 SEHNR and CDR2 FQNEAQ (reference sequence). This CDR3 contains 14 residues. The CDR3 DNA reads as TGTGCCAGCAGCGCCCTTGGCCCCCGAGAGACCCAGTACTTC. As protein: CASSALGPRETQYF. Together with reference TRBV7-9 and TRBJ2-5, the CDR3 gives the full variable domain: DTGVSQNPRHKITKRGQNVTFRCDPISEHNRLYWYRQTLGQGPEFLTYFQNEAQLEKSRLLSDRFSAERPKGSFSTLEIQRTEQGDSAMYLCASSALGPRETQYFGPGTRLLVL.

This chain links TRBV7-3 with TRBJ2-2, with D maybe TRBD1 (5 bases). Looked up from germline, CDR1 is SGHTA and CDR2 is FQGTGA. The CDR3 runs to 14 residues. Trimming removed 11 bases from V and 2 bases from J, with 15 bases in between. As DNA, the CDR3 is TGTGCCTCCCGAAGGGGTAGAAACACCGGGGAGCTGTTTTTT. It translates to CASRRGRNTGELFF.

CDR3 sequence (DNA): TGCGCCAGCAGCGAGGACAGGGCCAATGAAAAACTGTTTTTT. Translated, it gives CASSEDRANEKLFF. The chain employs TRBV10-2 and TRBJ1-4; 8 bases agree with TRBD1. V dropped 6 bases and J dropped 5; count of bases not matched to a gene: 5. Per germline, CDR1 WSHSY and CDR2 SAAADI. There are 14 residues in the CDR3.

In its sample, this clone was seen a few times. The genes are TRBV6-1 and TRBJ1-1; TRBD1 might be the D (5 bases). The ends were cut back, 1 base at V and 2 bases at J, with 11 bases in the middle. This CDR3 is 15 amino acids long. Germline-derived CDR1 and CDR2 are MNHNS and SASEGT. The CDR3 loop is CASSEETAYNTEAFF. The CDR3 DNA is TGTGCCAGCAGTGAAGAGACAGCGTATAACACTGAAGCTTTCTTT.

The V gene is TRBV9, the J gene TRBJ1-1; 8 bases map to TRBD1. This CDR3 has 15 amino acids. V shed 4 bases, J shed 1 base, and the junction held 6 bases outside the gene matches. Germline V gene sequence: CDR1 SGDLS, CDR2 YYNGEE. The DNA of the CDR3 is TGTGCCAGCAGCTCCCCCGGACAGGGGAACACTGAAGCTTTCTTT. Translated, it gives CASSSPGQGNTEAFF. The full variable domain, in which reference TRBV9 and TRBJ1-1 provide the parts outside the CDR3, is DSGVTQTPKHLITATGQRVTLRCSPRSGDLSVYWYQQSLDQGLQFLIQYYNGEERAKGNILERFSAQQFPDLHSELNLSSLELGDSALYFCASSSPGQGNTEAFFGQGTRLTVV.

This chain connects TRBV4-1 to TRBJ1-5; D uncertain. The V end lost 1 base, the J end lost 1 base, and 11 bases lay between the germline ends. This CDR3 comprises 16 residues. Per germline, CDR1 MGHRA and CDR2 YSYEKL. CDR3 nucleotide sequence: TGCGCCAGCAGCCAAGGGGTGACAAGAAGCAATCAGCCCCAGCATTTT. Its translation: CASSQGVTRSNQPQHF.

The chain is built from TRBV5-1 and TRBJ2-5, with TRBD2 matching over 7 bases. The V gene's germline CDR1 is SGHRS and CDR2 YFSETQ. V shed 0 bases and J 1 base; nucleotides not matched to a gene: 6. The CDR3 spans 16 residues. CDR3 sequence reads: CASSLGGLGGQETQYF. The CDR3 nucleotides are TGCGCCAGCAGCTTGGGCGGACTAGGTGGCCAAGAGACCCAGTACTTC.

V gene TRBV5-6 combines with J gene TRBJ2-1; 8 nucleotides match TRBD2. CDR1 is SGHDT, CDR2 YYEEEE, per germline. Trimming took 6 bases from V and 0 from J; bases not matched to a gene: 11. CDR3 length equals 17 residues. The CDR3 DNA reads TGTGCCAGCACTCTGAAGGGACTAGTAAGCTCCTACAATGAGCAGTTCTTC. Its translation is CASTLKGLVSSYNEQFF.

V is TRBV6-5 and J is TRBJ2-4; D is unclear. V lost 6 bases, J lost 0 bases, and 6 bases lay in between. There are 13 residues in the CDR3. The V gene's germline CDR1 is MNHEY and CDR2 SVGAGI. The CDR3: CASRQIAKNIQYF. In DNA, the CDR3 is TGTGCCAGCAGGCAGATAGCCAAAAACATTCAGTACTTC.

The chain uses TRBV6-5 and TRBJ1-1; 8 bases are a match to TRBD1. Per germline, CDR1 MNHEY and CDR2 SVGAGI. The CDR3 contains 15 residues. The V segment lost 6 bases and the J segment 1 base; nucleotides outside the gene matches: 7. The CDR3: CASRGPGTGNTEAFF. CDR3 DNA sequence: TGTGCCAGCAGGGGTCCCGGGACAGGGAACACTGAAGCTTTCTTT.

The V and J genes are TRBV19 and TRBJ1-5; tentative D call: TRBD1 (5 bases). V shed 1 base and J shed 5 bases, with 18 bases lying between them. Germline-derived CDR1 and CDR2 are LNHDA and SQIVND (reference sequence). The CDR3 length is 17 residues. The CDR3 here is CASSIAARASGDQPQHF. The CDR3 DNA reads TGTGCCAGTAGTATAGCGGCGAGGGCTTCGGGGGATCAGCCCCAGCATTTT.

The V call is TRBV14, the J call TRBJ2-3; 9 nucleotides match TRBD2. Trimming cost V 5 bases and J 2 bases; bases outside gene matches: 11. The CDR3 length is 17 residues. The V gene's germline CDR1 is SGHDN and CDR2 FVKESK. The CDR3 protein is CASSRTPGTSPTDTQYF. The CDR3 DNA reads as TGTGCCAGCAGCAGAACACCCGGGACTAGCCCCACAGATACGCAGTATTTT.

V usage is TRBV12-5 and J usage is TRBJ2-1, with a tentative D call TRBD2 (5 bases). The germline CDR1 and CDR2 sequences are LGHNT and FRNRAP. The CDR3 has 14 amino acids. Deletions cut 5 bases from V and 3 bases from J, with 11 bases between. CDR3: CASGRASYYNEQFF. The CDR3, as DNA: TGTGCTAGTGGTCGAGCTAGCTACTACAATGAGCAGTTCTTC. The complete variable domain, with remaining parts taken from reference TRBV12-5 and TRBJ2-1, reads DARVTQTPRHKVTEMGQEVTMRCQPILGHNTVFWYRQTMMQGLELLAYFRNRAPLDDSGMPKDRFSAEMPDATLATLKIQPSEPRDSAVYFCASGRASYYNEQFFGPGTRLTVL.

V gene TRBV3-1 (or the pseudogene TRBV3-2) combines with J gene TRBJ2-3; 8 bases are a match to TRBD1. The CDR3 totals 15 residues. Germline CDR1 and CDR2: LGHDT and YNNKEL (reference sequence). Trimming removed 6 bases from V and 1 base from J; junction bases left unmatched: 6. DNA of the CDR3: TGTGCCAGCAGTTCGACAGGGGACGGCACAGATACGCAGTATTTT. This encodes CASSSTGDGTDTQYF.

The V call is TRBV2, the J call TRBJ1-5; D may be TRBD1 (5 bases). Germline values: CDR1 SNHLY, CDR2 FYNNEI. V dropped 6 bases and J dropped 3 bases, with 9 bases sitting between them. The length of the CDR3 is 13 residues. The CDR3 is CASRRQNNQPQHF. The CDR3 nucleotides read TGTGCCAGCAGACGACAGAACAATCAGCCCCAGCATTTT.

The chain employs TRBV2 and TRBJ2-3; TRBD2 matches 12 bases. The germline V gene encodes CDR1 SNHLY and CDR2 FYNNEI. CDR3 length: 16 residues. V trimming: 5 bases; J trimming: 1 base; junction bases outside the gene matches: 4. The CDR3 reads CASSSSGGAGTDTQYF. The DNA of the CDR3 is TGTGCCAGCAGTTCTAGCGGGGGGGCGGGCACAGATACGCAGTATTTT.

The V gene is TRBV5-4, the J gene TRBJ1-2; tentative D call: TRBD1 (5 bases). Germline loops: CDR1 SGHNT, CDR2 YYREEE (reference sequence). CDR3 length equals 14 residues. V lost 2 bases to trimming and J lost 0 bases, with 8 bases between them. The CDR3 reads CASSFDSSNYGYTF. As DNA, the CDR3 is TGTGCCAGCAGCTTCGACAGTTCTAACTATGGCTACACCTTC.

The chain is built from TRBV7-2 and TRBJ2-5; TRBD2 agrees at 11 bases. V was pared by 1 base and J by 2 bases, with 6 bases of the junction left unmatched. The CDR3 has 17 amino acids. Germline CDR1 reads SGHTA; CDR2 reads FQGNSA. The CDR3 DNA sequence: TGTGCCAGCAGCTTAGGGGTCCTAGCGGGGGGACAAGAGACCCAGTACTTC. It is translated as CASSLGVLAGGQETQYF.

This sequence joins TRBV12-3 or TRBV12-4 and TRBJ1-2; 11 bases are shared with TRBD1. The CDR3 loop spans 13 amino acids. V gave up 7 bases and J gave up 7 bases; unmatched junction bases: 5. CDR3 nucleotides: TGTGCCAGCACGTGGACAGGGGGCGGTGGCTACACCTTC. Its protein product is CASTWTGGGGYTF.

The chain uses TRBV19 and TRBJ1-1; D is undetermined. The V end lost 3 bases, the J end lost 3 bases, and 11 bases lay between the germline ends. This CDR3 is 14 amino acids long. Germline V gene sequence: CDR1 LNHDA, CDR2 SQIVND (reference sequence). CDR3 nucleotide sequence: TGTGCCAGTAGTATCAGCGCAATTTACACTGAAGCTTTCTTT. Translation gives CASSISAIYTEAFF.

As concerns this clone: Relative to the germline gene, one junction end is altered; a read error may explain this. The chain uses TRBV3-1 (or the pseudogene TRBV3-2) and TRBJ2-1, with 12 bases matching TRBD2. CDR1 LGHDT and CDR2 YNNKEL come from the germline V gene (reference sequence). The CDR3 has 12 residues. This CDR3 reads CASSPTSGGRLF. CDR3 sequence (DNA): TGTGCCAGCAGCCCAACTAGCGGGGGGAGGCTCTTC.

CDR3 nucleotides: TGTGCCAGCACCACGAGCGCAGGGGGTACCTACGAGCAGTACTTC. This gives the protein CASTTSAGGTYEQYF. V gene TRBV14 combines with J gene TRBJ2-7; 7 bases line up with TRBD1. Germline V gene lookup returns CDR1 SGHDN and CDR2 FVKESK. J was trimmed by 2 bases and V by 7 bases; bases with no gene match: 11. The CDR3 consists of 15 residues. Together with reference TRBV14 and TRBJ2-7, the CDR3 gives the full variable domain: EAGVTQFPSHSVIEKGQTVTLRCDPISGHDNLYWYRRVMGKEIKFLLHFVKESKQDESGMPNNRFLAERTGGTYSTLKVQPAELEDSGVYFCASTTSAGGTYEQYFGPGTRLTVT.

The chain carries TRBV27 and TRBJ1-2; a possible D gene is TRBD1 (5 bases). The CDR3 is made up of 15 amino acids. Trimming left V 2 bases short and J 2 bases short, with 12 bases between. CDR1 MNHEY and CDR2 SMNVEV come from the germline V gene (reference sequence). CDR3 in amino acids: CASSLRGRGNYGYTF. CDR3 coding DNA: TGTGCCAGCAGTTTAAGGGGACGGGGGAACTATGGCTACACCTTC.

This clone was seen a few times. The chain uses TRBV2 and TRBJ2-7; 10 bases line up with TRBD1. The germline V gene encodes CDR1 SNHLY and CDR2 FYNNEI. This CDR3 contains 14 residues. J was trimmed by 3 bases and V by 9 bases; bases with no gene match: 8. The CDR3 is CASEGTGVNYEQYF. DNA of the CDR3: TGTGCCAGTGAGGGGACAGGGGTCAACTACGAGCAGTACTTC.

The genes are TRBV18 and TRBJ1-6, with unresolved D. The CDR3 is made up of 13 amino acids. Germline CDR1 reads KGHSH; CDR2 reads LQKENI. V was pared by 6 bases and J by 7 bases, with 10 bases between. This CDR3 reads CASSRESNSPLHF. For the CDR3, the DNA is TGTGCCAGCTCCCGAGAAAGCAATTCACCCCTCCACTTT.

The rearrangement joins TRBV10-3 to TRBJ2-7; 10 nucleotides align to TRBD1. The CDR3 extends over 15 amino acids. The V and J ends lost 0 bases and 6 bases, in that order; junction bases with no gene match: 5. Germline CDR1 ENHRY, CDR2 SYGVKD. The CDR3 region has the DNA TGTGCCATCAGTGAGTCGACAGGGGGCTTGGGCGAGCAGTACTTC. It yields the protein CAISESTGGLGEQYF.

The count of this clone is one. CDR3 sequence: CASSLLGGYGYTF. Here the CDR3 DNA reads TGTGCCAGCAGTCTATTAGGGGGCTATGGCTACACCTTC. The V and J genes are TRBV2 and TRBJ1-2; TRBD1 might be the D (6 bases). With 5 bases removed from V and 4 bases from J, the gap between germline ends came to 11 bases. CDR1 is SNHLY and CDR2 is FYNNEI in the germline V gene. The CDR3 loop spans 13 amino acids.

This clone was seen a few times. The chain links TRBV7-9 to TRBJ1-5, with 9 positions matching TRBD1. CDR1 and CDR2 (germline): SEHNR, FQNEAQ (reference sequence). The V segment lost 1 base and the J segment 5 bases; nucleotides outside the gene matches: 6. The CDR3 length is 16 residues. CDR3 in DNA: TGTGCCAGCAGCTTAGGAACAGGGGGCTCGTATCAGCCCCAGCATTTT. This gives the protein CASSLGTGGSYQPQHF. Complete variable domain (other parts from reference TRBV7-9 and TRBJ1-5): DTGVSQNPRHKITKRGQNVTFRCDPISEHNRLYWYRQTLGQGPEFLTYFQNEAQLEKSRLLSDRFSAERPKGSFSTLEIQRTEQGDSAMYLCASSLGTGGSYQPQHFGDGTRLSIL.

CDR3 protein: CAIWGQDSGNTIYF. CDR3 coding DNA: TGTGCCATCTGGGGGCAAGACTCTGGAAACACCATATATTTT. The J gene is TRBJ1-3, the V gene TRBV6-5; D is possibly TRBD1 (6 bases). This CDR3 contains 14 residues. Germline CDR1 MNHEY, CDR2 SVGAGI. Trimming shortened V by 10 bases and J by 0 bases, and 13 bases separated the two germline ends.